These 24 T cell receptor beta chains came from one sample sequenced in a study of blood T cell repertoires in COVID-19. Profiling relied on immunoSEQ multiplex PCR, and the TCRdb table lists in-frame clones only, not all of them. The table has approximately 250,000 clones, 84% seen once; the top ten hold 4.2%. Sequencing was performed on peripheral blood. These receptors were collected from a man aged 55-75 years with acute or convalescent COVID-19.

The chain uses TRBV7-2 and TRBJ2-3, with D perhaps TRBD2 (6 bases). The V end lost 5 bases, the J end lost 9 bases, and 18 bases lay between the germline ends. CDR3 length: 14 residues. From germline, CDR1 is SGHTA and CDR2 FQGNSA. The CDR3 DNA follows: TGTGCCAGCAGCCCGGACTACGTGAGAGACACGCAGTATTTT. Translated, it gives CASSPDYVRDTQYF.

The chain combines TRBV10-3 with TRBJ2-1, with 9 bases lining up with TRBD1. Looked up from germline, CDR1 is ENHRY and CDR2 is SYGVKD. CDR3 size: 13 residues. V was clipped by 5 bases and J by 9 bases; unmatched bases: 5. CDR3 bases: TGTGCCATCAGTCCGGGACAGGGTACTGAGCAGTTCTTC. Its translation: CAISPGQGTEQFF.

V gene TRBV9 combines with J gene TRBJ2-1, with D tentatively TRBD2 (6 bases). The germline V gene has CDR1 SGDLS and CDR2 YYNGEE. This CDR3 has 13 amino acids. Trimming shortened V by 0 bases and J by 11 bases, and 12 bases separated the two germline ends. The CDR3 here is CASSVDREPQQFF. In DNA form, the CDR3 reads TGTGCCAGCAGCGTAGACCGGGAGCCCCAGCAGTTCTTC.

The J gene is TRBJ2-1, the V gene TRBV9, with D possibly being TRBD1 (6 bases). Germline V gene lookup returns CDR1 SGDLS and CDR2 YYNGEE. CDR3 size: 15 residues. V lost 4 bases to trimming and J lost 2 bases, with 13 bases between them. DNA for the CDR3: TGTGCCAGCAGCCCAACAGGGTGGGCCTACAATGAGCAGTTCTTC. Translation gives CASSPTGWAYNEQFF.

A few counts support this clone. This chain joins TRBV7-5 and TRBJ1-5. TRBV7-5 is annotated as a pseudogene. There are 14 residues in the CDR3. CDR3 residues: CDQHEEYSNQPQHF. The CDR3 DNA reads TGTGACCAACACGAGGAGTATAGCAATCAGCCCCAGCATTTT.

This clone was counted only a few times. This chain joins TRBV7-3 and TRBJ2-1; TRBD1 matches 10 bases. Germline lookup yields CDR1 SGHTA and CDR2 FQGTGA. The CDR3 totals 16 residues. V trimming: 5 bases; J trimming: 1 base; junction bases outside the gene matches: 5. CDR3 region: CASSITGQGSYNEQFF. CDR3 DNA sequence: TGTGCCAGCAGCATCACGGGACAGGGGTCCTACAATGAGCAGTTCTTC. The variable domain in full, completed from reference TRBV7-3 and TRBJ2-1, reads GAGVSQTPSNKVTEKGKYVELRCDPISGHTALYWYRQSLGQGPEFLIYFQGTGAADDSGLPNDRFFAVRPEGSVSTLKIQRTERGDSAVYLCASSITGQGSYNEQFFGPGTRLTVL.

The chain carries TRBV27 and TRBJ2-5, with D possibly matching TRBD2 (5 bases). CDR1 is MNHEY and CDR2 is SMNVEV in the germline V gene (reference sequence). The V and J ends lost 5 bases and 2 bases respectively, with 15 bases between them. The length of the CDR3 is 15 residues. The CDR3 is CASSLTGLVQETQYF. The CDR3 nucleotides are TGTGCCAGCAGTCTTACCGGACTGGTACAAGAGACCCAGTACTTC.

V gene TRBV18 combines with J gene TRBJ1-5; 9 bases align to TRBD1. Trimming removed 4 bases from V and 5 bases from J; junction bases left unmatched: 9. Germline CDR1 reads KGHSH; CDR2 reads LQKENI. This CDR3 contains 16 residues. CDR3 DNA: TGTGCCAGCTCACGAGAGGACAGGGGTAGGGATCAGCCCCAGCATTTT. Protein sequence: CASSREDRGRDQPQHF.

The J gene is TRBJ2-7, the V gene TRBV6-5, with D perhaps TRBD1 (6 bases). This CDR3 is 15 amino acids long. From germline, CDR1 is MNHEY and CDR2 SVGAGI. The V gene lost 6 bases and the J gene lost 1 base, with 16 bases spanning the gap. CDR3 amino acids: CASRPGQSPSYEQYF. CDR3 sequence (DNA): TGTGCCAGCAGGCCTGGACAGAGCCCTTCCTACGAGCAGTACTTC.

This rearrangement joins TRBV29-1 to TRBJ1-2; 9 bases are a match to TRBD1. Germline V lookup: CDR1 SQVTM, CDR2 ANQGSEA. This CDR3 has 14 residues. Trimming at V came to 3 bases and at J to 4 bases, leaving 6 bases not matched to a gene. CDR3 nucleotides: TGCAGCGTTGAGTTGGGACAGGGCCTCTATGGCTACACCTTC. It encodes CSVELGQGLYGYTF.

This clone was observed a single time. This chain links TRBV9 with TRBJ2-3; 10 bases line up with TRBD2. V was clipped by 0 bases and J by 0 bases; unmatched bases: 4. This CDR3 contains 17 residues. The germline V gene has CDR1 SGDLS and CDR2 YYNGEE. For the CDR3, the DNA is TGTGCCAGCAGCGTAGGCCTAGCGGGGGAAAGCACAGATACGCAGTATTTT. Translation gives CASSVGLAGESTDTQYF. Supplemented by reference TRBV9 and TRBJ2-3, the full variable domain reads DSGVTQTPKHLITATGQRVTLRCSPRSGDLSVYWYQQSLDQGLQFLIQYYNGEERAKGNILERFSAQQFPDLHSELNLSSLELGDSALYFCASSVGLAGESTDTQYFGPGTRLTVL.

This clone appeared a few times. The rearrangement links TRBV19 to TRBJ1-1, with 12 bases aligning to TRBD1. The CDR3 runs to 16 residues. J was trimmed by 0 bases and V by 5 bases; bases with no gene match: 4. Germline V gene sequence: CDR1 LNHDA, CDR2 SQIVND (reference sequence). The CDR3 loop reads CASSPGTGGLNTEAFF. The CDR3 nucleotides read TGTGCCAGTAGTCCTGGGACAGGGGGCCTGAACACTGAAGCTTTCTTT.

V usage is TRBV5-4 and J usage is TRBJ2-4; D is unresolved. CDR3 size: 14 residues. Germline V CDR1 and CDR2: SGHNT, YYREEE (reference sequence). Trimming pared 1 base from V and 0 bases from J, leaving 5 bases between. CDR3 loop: CASSLYLAKNIQYF. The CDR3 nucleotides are TGTGCCAGCAGCTTGTATTTAGCCAAAAACATTCAGTACTTC.

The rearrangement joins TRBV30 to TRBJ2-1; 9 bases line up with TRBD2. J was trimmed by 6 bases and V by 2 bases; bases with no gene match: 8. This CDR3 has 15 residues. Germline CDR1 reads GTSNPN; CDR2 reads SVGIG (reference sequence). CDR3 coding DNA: TGTGCCTGGAGTCGACGAGCGGGGGGCCTCAATGAGCAGTTCTTC. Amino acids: CAWSRRAGGLNEQFF.

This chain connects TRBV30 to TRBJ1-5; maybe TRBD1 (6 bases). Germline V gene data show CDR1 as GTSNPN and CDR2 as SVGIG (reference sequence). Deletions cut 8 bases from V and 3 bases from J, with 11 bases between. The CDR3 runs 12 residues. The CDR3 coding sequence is TGTGCCCAGGGACACCCCAATCAGCCCCAGCATTTT. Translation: CAQGHPNQPQHF.

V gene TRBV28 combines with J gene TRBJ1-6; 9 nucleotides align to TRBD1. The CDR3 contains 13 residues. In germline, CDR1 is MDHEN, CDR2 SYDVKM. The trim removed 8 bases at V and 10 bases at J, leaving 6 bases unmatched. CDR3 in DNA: TGTGCCAGCCTCCCGGGACAGGGATCACCCCTCCACTTT. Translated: CASLPGQGSPLHF.

The CDR3 bases are TGCAGGGTTGGACAGGGAAATGAGCAGTTCTTC. Translated: CRVGQGNEQFF. This sequence joins TRBV20-1 and TRBJ2-1; 8 bases are shared with TRBD1. Germline V gene lookup returns CDR1 DFQATT and CDR2 SNEGSKA (reference sequence). This CDR3 is built from 11 residues.

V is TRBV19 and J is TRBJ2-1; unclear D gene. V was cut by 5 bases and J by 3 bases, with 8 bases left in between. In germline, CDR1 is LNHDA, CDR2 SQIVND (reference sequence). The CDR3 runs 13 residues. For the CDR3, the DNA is TGTGCCAGTAGTGCGGCGTACTACAATGAGCAGTTCTTC. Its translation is CASSAAYYNEQFF.

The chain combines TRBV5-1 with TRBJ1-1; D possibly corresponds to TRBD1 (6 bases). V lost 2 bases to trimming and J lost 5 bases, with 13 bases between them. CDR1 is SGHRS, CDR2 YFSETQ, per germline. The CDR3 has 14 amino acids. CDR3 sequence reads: CASSFQGRGTEAFF. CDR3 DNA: TGCGCCAGCAGCTTCCAGGGGCGCGGGACTGAAGCTTTCTTT.

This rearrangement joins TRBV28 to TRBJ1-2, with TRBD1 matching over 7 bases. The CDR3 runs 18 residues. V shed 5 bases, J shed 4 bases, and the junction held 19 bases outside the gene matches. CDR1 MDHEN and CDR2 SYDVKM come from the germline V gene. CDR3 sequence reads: CASSGETGTVDRIYGYTF. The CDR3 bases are TGTGCCAGCAGTGGCGAGACTGGGACAGTTGACCGGATCTATGGCTACACCTTC.

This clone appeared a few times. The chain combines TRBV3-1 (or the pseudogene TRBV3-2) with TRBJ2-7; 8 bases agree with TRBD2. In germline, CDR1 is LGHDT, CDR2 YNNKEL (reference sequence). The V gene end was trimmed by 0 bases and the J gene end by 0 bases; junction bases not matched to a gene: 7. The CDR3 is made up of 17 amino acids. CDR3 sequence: CASSQELLAGTSYEQYF. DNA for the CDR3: TGTGCCAGCAGCCAAGAATTATTAGCGGGGACCTCCTACGAGCAGTACTTC.

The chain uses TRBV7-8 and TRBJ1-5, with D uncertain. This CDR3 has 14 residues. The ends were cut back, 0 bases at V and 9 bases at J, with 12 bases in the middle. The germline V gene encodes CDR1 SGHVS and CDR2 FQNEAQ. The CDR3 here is CASSLALQDRPQHF. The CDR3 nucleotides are TGTGCCAGCAGCTTAGCTCTTCAGGATCGGCCCCAGCATTTT.

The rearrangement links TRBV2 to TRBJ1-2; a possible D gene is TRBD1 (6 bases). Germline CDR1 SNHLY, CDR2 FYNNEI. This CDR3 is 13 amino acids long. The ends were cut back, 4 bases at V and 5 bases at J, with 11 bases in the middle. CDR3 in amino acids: CASSGTGIYGYTF. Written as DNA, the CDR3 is TGTGCCAGCAGTGGAACAGGGATATATGGCTACACCTTC.

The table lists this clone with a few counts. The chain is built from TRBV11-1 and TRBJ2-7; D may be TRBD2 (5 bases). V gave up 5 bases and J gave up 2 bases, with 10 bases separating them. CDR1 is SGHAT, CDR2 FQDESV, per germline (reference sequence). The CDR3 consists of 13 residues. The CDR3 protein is CASSNTRTYEQYF. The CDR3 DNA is TGTGCCAGCAGCAATACTAGAACCTACGAGCAGTACTTC.